This entry concerns a single TCR beta chain. V gave up 7 bases and J gave up 0 bases, with 16 bases separating them. This CDR3 contains 16 residues. The germline V gene has CDR1 SGHAT and CDR2 FQDESV (reference sequence). The data stem from a study of metastatic and nonmetastatic thyroid tumors. Study details: The authors compared repertoires across blood and tumor or nodule tissue from malignant and benign thyroid patients.

Every patient underwent thyroid surgery untreated. Original processing notes: In papillary thyroid cancer, a distant-metastasis classifier was built using CDR3 differences across clinicopathological groups. TCRdb re-called the PCR reads with MiXCR. The V and J calls were determined by TCRdb, not by the authors. Of about 18,000 clones in the sample, about 34% are singletons; the top ten hold more than 8%. The receptor's source is a male donor with papillary thyroid cancer or a benign thyroid nodule (not recorded which). Some clones in this sample may be carry-over from other donors' samples. Sequencing was performed on tumor tissue. This chain uses TRBV11-1 with TRBJ2-1; possible D gene TRBD1, 5 bases. CDR3 sequence (DNA): TGTGCCAGCACCCCAGCTAGGGGAAGCTCCTACAATGAGCAGTTCTTC. This translates into CASTPARGSSYNEQFF.